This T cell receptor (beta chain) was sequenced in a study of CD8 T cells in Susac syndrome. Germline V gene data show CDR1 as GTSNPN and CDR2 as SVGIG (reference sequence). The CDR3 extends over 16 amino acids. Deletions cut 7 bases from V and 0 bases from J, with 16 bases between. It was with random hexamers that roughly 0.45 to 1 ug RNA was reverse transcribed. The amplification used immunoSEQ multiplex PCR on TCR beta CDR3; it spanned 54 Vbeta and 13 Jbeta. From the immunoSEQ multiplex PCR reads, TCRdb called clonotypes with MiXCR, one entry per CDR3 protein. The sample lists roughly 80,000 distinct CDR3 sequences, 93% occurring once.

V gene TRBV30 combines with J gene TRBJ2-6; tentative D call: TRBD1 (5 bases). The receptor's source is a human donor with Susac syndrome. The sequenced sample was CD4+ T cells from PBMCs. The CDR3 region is CALFPTVPSGANVLTF. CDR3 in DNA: TGTGCCTTGTTCCCGACAGTTCCCTCTGGGGCCAACGTCCTGACTTTC.